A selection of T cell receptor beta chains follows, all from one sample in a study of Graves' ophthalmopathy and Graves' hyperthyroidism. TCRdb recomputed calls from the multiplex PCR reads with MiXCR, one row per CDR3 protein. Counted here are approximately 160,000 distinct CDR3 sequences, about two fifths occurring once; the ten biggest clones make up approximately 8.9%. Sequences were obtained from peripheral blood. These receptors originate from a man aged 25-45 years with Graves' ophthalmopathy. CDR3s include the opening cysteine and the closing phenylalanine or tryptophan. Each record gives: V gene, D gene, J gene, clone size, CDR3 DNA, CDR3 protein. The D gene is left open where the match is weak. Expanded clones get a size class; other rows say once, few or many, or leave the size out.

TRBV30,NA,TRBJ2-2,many,TGTGCCTGGAGCCGAAGCGGGCAAGCGAACACCGGGGAGCTGTTTTTT,CAWSRSGQANTGELFF
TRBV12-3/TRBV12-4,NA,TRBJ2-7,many,TGTGCCAGCAGTTCCAGGCGCGAGCAGTACTTC,CASSSRREQYF
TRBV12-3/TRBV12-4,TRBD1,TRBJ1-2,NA,TGTGCCAGCAGTACCGGGACAGGCATCTATGGCTACACCTTC,CASSTGTGIYGYTF
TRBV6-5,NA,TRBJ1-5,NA,TGTGCCAGCAGTTACGAGGGAGGCAATCAGCCCCAGCATTTT,CASSYEGGNQPQHF
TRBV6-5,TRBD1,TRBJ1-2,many,TGTGCCAGCAGTTCGGACAGGGCGAATGGCTACACCTTC,CASSSDRANGYTF
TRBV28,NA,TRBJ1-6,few,TGTGCCAGCAGTCCATCCGGGGGCGCCTATAATTCACCCCTCCACTTT,CASSPSGGAYNSPLHF
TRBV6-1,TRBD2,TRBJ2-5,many,TGTGCCAGCAGTGCTAGCGGGAGGTGGATTCCGGAGACCCAGTACTTC,CASSASGRWIPETQYF
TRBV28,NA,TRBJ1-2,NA,TGTGCCAGCAGTTTGCCAACCACAGGGACCTATGGCTACACCTTC,CASSLPTTGTYGYTF
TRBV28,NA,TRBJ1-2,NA,TGTGCCAGCAGTTTTGCCGTAGGCTACACCTTC,CASSFAVGYTF
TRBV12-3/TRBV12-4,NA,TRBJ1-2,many,TGTGCCGCAAGCGCGGGGATTGGCTACACCTTC,CAASAGIGYTF
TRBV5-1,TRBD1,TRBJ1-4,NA,TGCGCCAGCAGAATAGGACAGGGTAATGAAAAACTGTTTTTT,CASRIGQGNEKLFF
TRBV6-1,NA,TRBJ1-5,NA,TGTGCCAGCAGTAAGGGCCGAAGCAATCAGCCCCAGCATTTT,CASSKGRSNQPQHF
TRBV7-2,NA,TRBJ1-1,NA,TGTGCCAGCAGCTTAGGATCGGCGAACACTGAAGCTTTCTTT,CASSLGSANTEAFF
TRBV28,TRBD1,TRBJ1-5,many,TGTGCCAGCAGTCCCCTGGGGACAGGGGGCAACCAGCCCCAGCATTTT,CASSPLGTGGNQPQHF
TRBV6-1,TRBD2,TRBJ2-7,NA,TGTGCCAGCAGGCTGGGGCTAGCGGGCTACGAGCAGTACTTC,CASRLGLAGYEQYF
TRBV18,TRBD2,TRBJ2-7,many,TGTGCCAGCTCACCACAGGCGGGAGGGCCTTACGAGCAGTACTTC,CASSPQAGGPYEQYF
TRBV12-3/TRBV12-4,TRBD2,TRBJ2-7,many,TGTGCCAGCCACGGACTAGCGGGATTGGGTGAGCAGTACTTC,CASHGLAGLGEQYF
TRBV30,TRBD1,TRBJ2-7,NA,TGTGCCTGGAGTGTTGGGACAGACGAGCAGTACTTC,CAWSVGTDEQYF
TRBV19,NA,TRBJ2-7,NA,TGTGCCACCTCACCCCGGGGGACCTACGAGCAGTACTTC,CATSPRGTYEQYF
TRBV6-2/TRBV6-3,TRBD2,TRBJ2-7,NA,TGTGCCAGCAGTACGGGACTAGCGGGAGGTTCGGCGACCTACGAGCAGTACTTC,CASSTGLAGGSATYEQYF
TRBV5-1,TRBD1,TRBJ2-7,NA,TGCGCCAGCAGCCCACAGGGGCAGCGCGCCGGGGAGCAGTACTTC,CASSPQGQRAGEQYF
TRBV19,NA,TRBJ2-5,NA,TGTGCCAGTAGTATGGGCGGAGACCAAGAGACCCAGTACTTC,CASSMGGDQETQYF
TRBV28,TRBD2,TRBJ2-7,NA,TGTGCCAGCAGTTTATCACGGGAGGAGAATTACGAGCAGTACTTC,CASSLSREENYEQYF
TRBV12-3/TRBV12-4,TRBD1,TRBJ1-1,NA,TGTGCCAGCAGTCCTCAGGGGGCCGCTGAAGCCTTCTTT,CASSPQGAAEAFF
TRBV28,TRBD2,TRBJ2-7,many,TGTGCAGCCATCCGGCCGGGACTAGCGGGATTTGAGCAGTACTTC,CAAIRPGLAGFEQYF
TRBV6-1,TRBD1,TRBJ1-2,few,TGTGCCAGCACTCACGACGCTGGGACAGGGGTTGATGGCTACACCTTC,CASTHDAGTGVDGYTF
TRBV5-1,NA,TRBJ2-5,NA,TGCGCCAGCAGGGAGACAGCTGTCATAGAGACCCAGTACTTC,CASRETAVIETQYF
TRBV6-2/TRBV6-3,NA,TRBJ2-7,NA,TGTGCCAGCACGGATGCGGACGGGACCTACGAGCAGTACTTC,CASTDADGTYEQYF
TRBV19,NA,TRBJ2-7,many,TGTGCCAGTAGTATCGCGGACGACGTCTACGAGCAGTACTTC,CASSIADDVYEQYF
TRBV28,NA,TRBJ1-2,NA,TGTGCCAGCAGTTTAGCTGAAGACGGCTACACCTTC,CASSLAEDGYTF
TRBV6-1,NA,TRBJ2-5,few,TGTGCCAGCAGTACCGGGGTAGGAGAGACCCAGTACTTC,CASSTGVGETQYF
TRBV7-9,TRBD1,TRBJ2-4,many,TGTGCCAAACCAGGACAGGGGGGGAACATTCAGTACTTC,CAKPGQGGNIQYF
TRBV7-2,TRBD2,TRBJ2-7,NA,TGTGCCAGCAGCTTAGCTAGCGGGATGATCTACGAGCAGTACTTC,CASSLASGMIYEQYF
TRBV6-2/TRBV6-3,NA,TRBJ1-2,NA,TGTGCCAGCAGCTCAGCCCCCGTCGCGAGGTGCACCTTC,CASSSAPVARCTF
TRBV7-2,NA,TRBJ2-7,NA,TGTGCCAGCGTGGCCAACCTCCACTACGAGCAGTACTTC,CASVANLHYEQYF
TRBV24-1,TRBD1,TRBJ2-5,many,TGTGCCACCAGTGATTACAGGGGGCAGAACCAAGAGACCCAGTACTTC,CATSDYRGQNQETQYF
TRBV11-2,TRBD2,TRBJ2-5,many,TGTGCCAGCAGCTTACCCCGACCGGGACTAGCGCACGGGGGAGAGACCCAGTACTTC,CASSLPRPGLAHGGETQYF
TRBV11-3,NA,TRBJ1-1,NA,TGTGCCAGCAGCACCCCAGGGGCGCCTGAAGCTTTCTTT,CASSTPGAPEAFF
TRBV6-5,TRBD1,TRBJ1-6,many,TGTGCCAGCACCCCGGGACAGGCCATCAGCTCCTATAATTCACCCCTCCACTTT,CASTPGQAISSYNSPLHF
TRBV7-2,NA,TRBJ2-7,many,TGTGCCAGCAGCTCAACGGGACTGTACGAGCAGTACTTC,CASSSTGLYEQYF
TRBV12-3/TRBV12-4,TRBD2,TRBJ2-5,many,TGTGCCAGCACACGGCGGGGGGCCCAAGAGACCCAGTACTTC,CASTRRGAQETQYF
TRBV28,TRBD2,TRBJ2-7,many,TGTGCCAGCAGCCCTTCTAGCGGGTCCCACTACAAGGAGCAGTACTTC,CASSPSSGSHYKEQYF
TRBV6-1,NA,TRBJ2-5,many,TGTGCCAGCAGTGAAAGATTGCAGATCCAAGAGACCCAGTACTTC,CASSERLQIQETQYF
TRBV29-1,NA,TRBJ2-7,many,TGCAGCGTTGAAATAGGGACAAACTACGAGCAGTACTTC,CSVEIGTNYEQYF
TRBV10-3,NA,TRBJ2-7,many,TGTGCCGCACAGGGTAAGGGCTACGAGCAGTACTTC,CAAQGKGYEQYF